The sequence of this T cell receptor (beta chain) was determined in a study of T cells in Graves' hyperthyroidism and ophthalmopathy. Regions amplified from RNA transcripts were the TCR beta CDR3 regions. HTBI primers drove first-round RT-PCR of the TCR CDR3. Using its own MiXCR run on the multiplex PCR reads, TCRdb lists one record per CDR3 protein. The table shows about 380,000 distinct CDR3 sequences, with approximately 14% occurring only once. Study findings and constraints: Most thyroid clonotypes expanded above 0.001 were also detected in blood.

This clonotype has at least ten counts. As yet, its antigen is unknown. Ophthalmopathy patients had moderate-to-severe active disease, CAS ≥3, NOSPECS ≥4, and disease duration under 3 months. Patients were excluded because of uncontrolled infection, other autoimmune disease, pregnancy or lactation. The V end was cut by 0 bases, the J end by 3 bases, with 9 bases between. The CDR3 is made up of 14 amino acids. Germline lookup yields CDR1 GTSNPN and CDR2 SVGIG (reference sequence). The sample comprised blood. This receptor was taken from a woman aged 25 to 39 with Graves' ophthalmopathy. The chain carries TRBV30 and TRBJ1-5, with D unresolved. CDR3 DNA: TGTGCCTGGAGTGTATCGACGGCCAATCAGCCCCAGCATTTT. Residues: CAWSVSTANQPQHF.